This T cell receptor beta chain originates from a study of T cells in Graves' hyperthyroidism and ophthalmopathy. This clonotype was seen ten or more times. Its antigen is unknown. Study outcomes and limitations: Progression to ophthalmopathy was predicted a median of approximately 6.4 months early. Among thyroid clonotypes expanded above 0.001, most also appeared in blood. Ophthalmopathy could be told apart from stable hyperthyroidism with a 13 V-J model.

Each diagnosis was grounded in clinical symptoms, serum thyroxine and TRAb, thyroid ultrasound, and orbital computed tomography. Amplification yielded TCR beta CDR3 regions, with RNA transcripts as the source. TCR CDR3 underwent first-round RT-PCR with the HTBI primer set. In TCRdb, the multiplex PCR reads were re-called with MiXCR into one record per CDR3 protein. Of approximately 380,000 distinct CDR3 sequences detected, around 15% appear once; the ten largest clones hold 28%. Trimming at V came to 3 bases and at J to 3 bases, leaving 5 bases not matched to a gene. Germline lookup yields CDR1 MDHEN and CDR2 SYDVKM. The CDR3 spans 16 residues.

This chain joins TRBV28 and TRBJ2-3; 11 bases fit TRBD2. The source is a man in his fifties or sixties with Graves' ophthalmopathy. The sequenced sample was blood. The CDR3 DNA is TGTGCCAGCAGTTTTAACCGACTAGCGGGAACAGATACGCAGTATTTT. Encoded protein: CASSFNRLAGTDTQYF.